This is a list of T cell receptor beta chains from one sample in a study of regulatory T cells in long-lasting Graves disease. From the multiplex PCR reads, TCRdb called clonotypes with MiXCR, one entry per CDR3 protein. This sample has approximately 400,000 distinct CDR3 sequences, with approximately 25% found just once. The source was peripheral blood mononuclear cells (PBMCs), collected when the disease was refractory, from a patient treated with antithyroid drugs. Receptor source: a woman aged 40 to 49 with Graves disease. Each CDR3 is given with its conserved first and last residue. The D gene is left open where the match is weak. The size entry is marked missing in some rows and otherwise reads once, few, many or a size class.

J gene,D gene,clone size,V gene,CDR3 DNA,CDR3 protein
TRBJ1-6,.,many,TRBV27,TGTGCCAGCAGTTTCGACGTGGAGATTTCACCCCTCCACTTT,CASSFDVEISPLHF
TRBJ1-6,.,few,TRBV20-1,TGCAGTGCTCCCGAGGGGGGGGCGAATTCACCCCTCCACTTT,CSAPEGGANSPLHF
TRBJ2-5,.,many,TRBV6-1,TGTGCCAGCAGGGACTCCTCACCCTCAGAGACCCAGTACTTC,CASRDSSPSETQYF
TRBJ1-6,.,many,TRBV6-9,TGTGCCAGCAGTTACTCGAAGGGGTCACCCCTCCACTTT,CASSYSKGSPLHF
TRBJ2-2,.,few,TRBV12-3/TRBV12-4,TGTGCCAGCAGACACGCCACAGGGTGGGGGCCAACCGGGGAGCTGTTTTTT,CASRHATGWGPTGELFF
TRBJ2-3,TRBD2,.,TRBV10-2,TGCGCCAGCCGACTGACTAGCGGGAGATTGGCAGATACGCAGTATTTT,CASRLTSGRLADTQYF
TRBJ1-5,TRBD1,many,TRBV2,TGTGCCAGCTCCACACAGGGGATGAATCAGCCCCAGCATTTT,CASSTQGMNQPQHF
TRBJ1-5,.,many,TRBV28,TGTGCCAGCAGTCACTGGCCCATTATACGGCCCCAGCATTTT,CASSHWPIIRPQHF
TRBJ2-1,TRBD2,.,TRBV6-2/TRBV6-3,TGTGCCAGCAGGCGGGGACTAGCGGGAGCTGAGCAGTTCTTC,CASRRGLAGAEQFF
TRBJ2-7,.,.,TRBV27,TGTGCCAGCGGAAGGCAGGGTATCACCTACGAGCAGTACTTC,CASGRQGITYEQYF
TRBJ2-3,.,few,TRBV11-1,TGTGCCAGCAGCTTAAGGGGGGCCGTGCTAACTACAGATACACAGTATTTT,CASSLRGAVLTTDTQYF
TRBJ1-1,.,few,TRBV30,TGTGCCTGGAGTGTCCAGGGAGGAAGTGAAGCTTTCTTT,CAWSVQGGSEAFF
TRBJ1-2,.,many,TRBV28,TGTGCCAGCAGTGCCCATGGAACGGCACGGGACCTGTTCTATGGCTACACCTTC,CASSAHGTARDLFYGYTF
TRBJ2-1,TRBD2,.,TRBV10-2,TGCGCCAGCAATAGCGGGAGCAGGAATGAGCAGTTCTTC,CASNSGSRNEQFF
TRBJ1-1,.,many,TRBV10-2,TGCGCCAGCAGTGCCGCACAGGTTAACACTGAAGCTTTCTTT,CASSAAQVNTEAFF
TRBJ2-7,TRBD2,many,TRBV28,TGTGCCAGCAGTCTCAGCACGGGGCTAGCGGGAGACGAGCAGTACTTC,CASSLSTGLAGDEQYF
TRBJ2-1,TRBD2,.,TRBV7-2,TGTGCCAGCAGCTTAGCGCGCGGGAGATTGGATGAGCAGCTCTTC,CASSLARGRLDEQLF
TRBJ2-1,.,many,TRBV29-1,TGCAGCGTTGAAGATATTTGGACGTCCTACAATGAGCAGTTCTTC,CSVEDIWTSYNEQFF
TRBJ1-5,TRBD1,many,TRBV2,TGTGCCAGCCTCTCGACAGGGGGAGGTCAGCCCCAGCATTTT,CASLSTGGGQPQHF
TRBJ2-4,.,.,TRBV5-1,TGCGCCAGCAGCTTGAACCTGGGGGCGAACATTCAGTACTTC,CASSLNLGANIQYF
TRBJ2-2,.,.,TRBV10-3,TGTGCCATCGCTCGTAGTACGGAACAAACCGGGGAGCTGTTTTTT,CAIARSTEQTGELFF
TRBJ1-1,.,many,TRBV6-5,TGTGCCAGCAGTTTCGGTCCGAGACCTGAAGCTTTCTTT,CASSFGPRPEAFF
TRBJ2-7,.,many,TRBV13,TGTGCCAGCAGCTTTTTGTCGCAGAGCTCCTACGAGCAGTACTTC,CASSFLSQSSYEQYF
TRBJ1-3,.,many,TRBV12-3/TRBV12-4,TGTGCCAGCAGTTTAGCAGGGAGTGGAAACACCATATATTTT,CASSLAGSGNTIYF
TRBJ1-2,.,.,TRBV27,TGTGCCAGCAGTTTATCGGTCGGGTGCGGCTACACCTTC,CASSLSVGCGYTF
TRBJ2-7,TRBD1,.,TRBV20-1,TGCAGTGCTATCCCTGGACAGGGGGCTTCCTACGAGCAGTACTTC,CSAIPGQGASYEQYF
TRBJ1-1,.,many,TRBV28,TGTGCCAGCAGCAAGCTCAGGGAAATCGCTGAAGCTTTCTTT,CASSKLREIAEAFF
TRBJ2-1,.,few,TRBV28,TGTGCCAGCAGTATAGACTTGCGGGCCTTAAGCTACAATGAGCAGTTCTTC,CASSIDLRALSYNEQFF
TRBJ2-7,.,few,TRBV28,TGTGCCAGCAGCCCCGGAGGGGAACCCCCCTACGAGCAGTACTTC,CASSPGGEPPYEQYF
TRBJ2-7,TRBD2,.,TRBV3-1,TGTGCCAGCAGCCAGTCCTTAGCGGGAGGCCGGCGCGAGCAGTACTTC,CASSQSLAGGRREQYF
TRBJ1-1,.,many,TRBV2,TGTGCCAGCAGTGAACAGGCCCAGGGAGCTTTCTTT,CASSEQAQGAFF
TRBJ1-1,.,many,TRBV11-2,TGTGCCAGCAGCTTAGATCAACGTTTACCGGGGAGGGGAACTGAAGCTTTCTTT,CASSLDQRLPGRGTEAFF
TRBJ2-4,.,many,TRBV28,TGTGCCAGCAGTCAAGGGGGGGGTCTAGCCAAAAACATTCAGTACTTC,CASSQGGGLAKNIQYF
TRBJ2-7,TRBD1,many,TRBV20-1,TGCAGTGCTCCCCCACCCTCCGACAGGGGGCTCTGGTACGAGCAGTACTTC,CSAPPPSDRGLWYEQYF
TRBJ2-2,.,.,TRBV7-9,TGTGCCAGCAGCCACCGATTTGGGACCGGGGAGCTGTTTTTT,CASSHRFGTGELFF
TRBJ1-6,TRBD1,.,TRBV7-9,TGTGCCAGCAGCCCGGGGACAGACCCTCGAAACTATAATTCACCCCTCCACTTT,CASSPGTDPRNYNSPLHF
TRBJ2-2,TRBD1,.,TRBV19,TGTGCCAGTAGTCCGGGACAGGTTAACACCGGGGAGCTGTTTTTT,CASSPGQVNTGELFF
TRBJ1-5,.,few,TRBV20-1,TGCAGTGCTAGAATGGACGGTAGCAATCAGCCCCAGCATTTT,CSARMDGSNQPQHF
TRBJ2-5,TRBD2,many,TRBV6-1,TGTGCCAGCAGTGATCCTAGCGGGATAAAAGAGACCCAGTACTTC,CASSDPSGIKETQYF
TRBJ2-1,TRBD2,.,TRBV7-2,TGTGCCAGCAGTACGCTGTTAGCGGGAGTTTTCAATGAGCAGTTCTTC,CASSTLLAGVFNEQFF
TRBJ2-7,.,.,TRBV20-1,TGCAGTGCTAGAGGACCCGGGGGCCGGGGGCAGTACTTC,CSARGPGGRGQYF
TRBJ2-7,.,many,TRBV28,TGTGCCAGCAGTCCCCGGGGCCTCCCGAGGTACGAGCAGTACTTC,CASSPRGLPRYEQYF
TRBJ2-5,TRBD2,many,TRBV9,TGTGCCAGCAGCAGCGGGAGAAGGGGAGAGACCCAGTACTTC,CASSSGRRGETQYF
TRBJ1-4,.,few,TRBV3-1,TGTGCCAGCATGAGCTTTACTAATGAAAAACTGTTTTTT,CASMSFTNEKLFF
TRBJ1-1,.,few,TRBV10-3,TGTGCCATCAGGGAAGGACAGAACACTGAAGCTTTCTTT,CAIREGQNTEAFF
TRBJ2-7,TRBD1,.,TRBV6-1,TGTGCCAGCAGCTGGACAGGGGGCCCCTACGAGCAGTACTTC,CASSWTGGPYEQYF
TRBJ1-1,.,.,TRBV10-3,TGTGCCATCAGTGAGTCTGGCAGAACAAACACTGAAGCTTTCTTT,CAISESGRTNTEAFF
TRBJ2-6,.,.,TRBV5-4,TGTGCCAGCAGCTTGGGGGGGGATGGGGCCAACGTCCTGACTTTC,CASSLGGDGANVLTF
TRBJ1-5,TRBD1,many,TRBV6-1,TGTGCCAGCAAAGGACAGGGGGTAACCTCACAGCCCCAGCATTTT,CASKGQGVTSQPQHF
TRBJ1-1,.,many,TRBV11-2,TGTGCCAGCAGCTTGGGACTGAGGAACACTGAAGCTTTCTTT,CASSLGLRNTEAFF
TRBJ1-1,TRBD1,few,TRBV6-5,TGTGCCAGCAGTTTCGACAGGGGAAAGAACACTGAAGCTTTCTTT,CASSFDRGKNTEAFF
TRBJ1-1,TRBD1,few,TRBV3-1,TGTGCCAGCAGCTACCCGGGACAGGGTTACACTGAAGCTTTCTTT,CASSYPGQGYTEAFF
TRBJ1-1,.,many,TRBV28,TGTGCCAGCAGCTCCTCCGGGGAGAACACTGAAGCTTTCTTT,CASSSSGENTEAFF
TRBJ2-7,.,.,TRBV13,TGTGCCAGCAGCCCCGGTGGGGCCGGCGTCTACGAGCAGTACTTC,CASSPGGAGVYEQYF
TRBJ1-2,.,many,TRBV29-1,TGCAGCGTTGACCCGACAGAATTCCTCGACTTTTATGGCTACACCTTC,CSVDPTEFLDFYGYTF